Below, one TCR beta chain is given with its context. The antigen remains unidentified. For sequencing, patients were chosen who had shown expansion of CD8+CD57+ cells by flow cytometry. Each of the patients presented with severe acquired aplastic anemia. This sample is part of a study of CD8+CD57+ T cells in acquired aplastic anemia. Findings of the study overall: Statistical testing detected no significant gap in CD8+ Simpson's diversity between patients and controls.

Both TCR beta VDJ combination and CDR3 sequence profiling were carried out. Genomic DNA was the template for this profiling. A single record per CDR3 protein comes from TCRdb applying MiXCR to the reads. The sample records 250,000 to 350,000 distinct CDR3 sequences, approximately 60% being singletons. The CDR3 covers 15 residues. Per the germline V gene, CDR1 is SGHNT and CDR2 is YYREEE (reference sequence). The V gene end was trimmed by 3 bases and the J gene end by 3 bases; junction bases not matched to a gene: 7. The TCR comes from a human donor with aplastic anemia. Sequenced material: sorted CD4+, CD8+, or CD8+CD57+ T cells (not recorded which) from PBMCs. This chain connects TRBV5-4 to TRBJ2-7, with 9 bases matching TRBD2. CDR3 in amino acids: CASSSASGNFYEQYF. As DNA, the CDR3 is TGTGCCAGCAGCTCGGCTAGCGGGAACTTCTACGAGCAGTACTTC.